Listed below are T cell receptor beta chains from one sample, sequenced in a study of blood T cell repertoires in COVID-19. Assay used: immunoSEQ multiplex PCR; TCRdb lists only in-frame clones, some missing. The table shows 25,000 to 30,000 clones, with roughly 90% occurring only once. Input material: peripheral blood. These receptor sequences come from a human donor in a cohort sampled during active COVID-19. The CDR3 runs from the conserved cysteine through the conserved F or W. Fields, in order: CDR3 length, clone size, V gene, J gene, D gene, CDR3 DNA, CDR3 protein. D genes are given only for firm matches. Only some rows state a clone size, as once, few, many or a class for expanded clones.

CDR3 length: 16
clone size: NA
V gene: TRBV7-8
J gene: TRBJ1-2
D gene: TRBD1
CDR3 DNA: TGTGCCAGCAGCCTCCTAGGGACAGTAGGAACCTATGGCTACACCTTC
CDR3 protein: CASSLLGTVGTYGYTF

CDR3 length: 13
clone size: NA
V gene: TRBV6-1
J gene: TRBJ2-1
D gene: NA
CDR3 DNA: TGTGCCAGCAGTGAACACAGGGACAATGAGCAGTTCTTC
CDR3 protein: CASSEHRDNEQFF

CDR3 length: 14
clone size: NA
V gene: TRBV11-2
J gene: TRBJ2-1
D gene: TRBD2
CDR3 DNA: TGTGCCAGCAGCTTAGTAGCGGGGGGGCATGAGCAGTTCTTC
CDR3 protein: CASSLVAGGHEQFF

CDR3 length: 14
clone size: NA
V gene: TRBV6-2/TRBV6-3
J gene: TRBJ1-1
D gene: TRBD1
CDR3 DNA: TGTGCCAGCAGTGCGACAGGGGGTGGAACTGAAGCTTTCTTT
CDR3 protein: CASSATGGGTEAFF

CDR3 length: 14
clone size: NA
V gene: TRBV5-1
J gene: TRBJ2-7
D gene: NA
CDR3 DNA: TGCGCCAGCAGCTTGGATGGCGGAGCCTACGAGCAGTACTTC
CDR3 protein: CASSLDGGAYEQYF

CDR3 length: 14
clone size: NA
V gene: TRBV6-6
J gene: TRBJ1-2
D gene: NA
CDR3 DNA: TGTGCCAGCAGTAAGTTGGACAGTCCCTATGGCTACACCTTC
CDR3 protein: CASSKLDSPYGYTF

CDR3 length: 11
clone size: NA
V gene: TRBV29-1
J gene: TRBJ1-2
D gene: NA
CDR3 DNA: TGCAGCGTCCGACATATCTATGGCTACACCTTC
CDR3 protein: CSVRHIYGYTF

CDR3 length: 15
clone size: once
V gene: TRBV28
J gene: TRBJ2-1
D gene: TRBD2
CDR3 DNA: TGTGCCAGCAGTTTATACAGCGGGGGCCGGAATGAGCAGTTCTTC
CDR3 protein: CASSLYSGGRNEQFF

CDR3 length: 15
clone size: once
V gene: TRBV7-9
J gene: TRBJ2-5
D gene: TRBD1
CDR3 DNA: TGTGCCAGCAGCCCCCGGACAGGGGTCATGGAGACCCAGTACTTC
CDR3 protein: CASSPRTGVMETQYF

CDR3 length: 14
clone size: once
V gene: TRBV5-1
J gene: TRBJ2-3
D gene: NA
CDR3 DNA: TGCGCCAGCAGTAGTCAGGTCATGTTAGATACGCAGTATTTT
CDR3 protein: CASSSQVMLDTQYF

CDR3 length: 15
clone size: NA
V gene: TRBV15
J gene: TRBJ1-5
D gene: TRBD1
CDR3 DNA: TGTGCCACCAGCAGAGAACAGGGGGTCAATCAGCCCCAGCATTTT
CDR3 protein: CATSREQGVNQPQHF

CDR3 length: 15
clone size: NA
V gene: TRBV28
J gene: TRBJ1-1
D gene: TRBD1
CDR3 DNA: TGTGCCAGCAGTTCGAACAGGGGGCGCGGCACTGAAGCTTTCTTT
CDR3 protein: CASSSNRGRGTEAFF

CDR3 length: 15
clone size: NA
V gene: TRBV2
J gene: TRBJ2-2
D gene: TRBD1
CDR3 DNA: TGTGCCAGCAGCGAATGGGACAGGGGTACCGGGGAGCTGTTTTTT
CDR3 protein: CASSEWDRGTGELFF

CDR3 length: 16
clone size: NA
V gene: TRBV2
J gene: TRBJ1-4
D gene: NA
CDR3 DNA: TGTGCCAGCCAAGACCTCGGGAACCCGCTTAGGGAAAAACTGTTTTTT
CDR3 protein: CASQDLGNPLREKLFF

CDR3 length: 13
clone size: NA
V gene: TRBV29-1
J gene: TRBJ2-5
D gene: NA
CDR3 DNA: TGCAGCGTTTCCTACTCATTGCAAGAGACCCAGTACTTC
CDR3 protein: CSVSYSLQETQYF

CDR3 length: 13
clone size: NA
V gene: TRBV24-1
J gene: TRBJ2-7
D gene: NA
CDR3 DNA: TGTGCCACCAGTGAGGCGGGACTCGACGAGCAGTACTTC
CDR3 protein: CATSEAGLDEQYF

CDR3 length: 10
clone size: NA
V gene: TRBV19
J gene: TRBJ1-1
D gene: TRBD1
CDR3 DNA: TGTGCCAGAGAGACAGGGAGGGCTTTCTTT
CDR3 protein: CARETGRAFF

CDR3 length: 13
clone size: NA
V gene: TRBV5-1
J gene: TRBJ1-1
D gene: NA
CDR3 DNA: TGCGCCAGCAGCGAGGGCCCCGGGGCTGAAGCTTTCTTT
CDR3 protein: CASSEGPGAEAFF

CDR3 length: 14
clone size: NA
V gene: TRBV27
J gene: TRBJ2-3
D gene: NA
CDR3 DNA: TGTGCCAGCAGTATCGACAGGATTGGGGATACGCAGTATTTT
CDR3 protein: CASSIDRIGDTQYF

CDR3 length: 14
clone size: NA
V gene: TRBV11-2
J gene: TRBJ2-7
D gene: TRBD1
CDR3 DNA: TGTGCCAGCAGCCGACGGACAGGGGCGGGCGAGCAGTACTTC
CDR3 protein: CASSRRTGAGEQYF

CDR3 length: 14
clone size: NA
V gene: TRBV6-5
J gene: TRBJ1-1
D gene: TRBD1
CDR3 DNA: TGTGCCAGCAGTCGGACAGGAGAGAACACTGAAGCTTTCTTT
CDR3 protein: CASSRTGENTEAFF

CDR3 length: 16
clone size: NA
V gene: TRBV28
J gene: TRBJ1-3
D gene: TRBD1
CDR3 DNA: TGTGCCAGCAGTTTGGAACAGGGGCGTGCTGGAAACACCATATATTTT
CDR3 protein: CASSLEQGRAGNTIYF

CDR3 length: 17
clone size: NA
V gene: TRBV28
J gene: TRBJ2-2
D gene: TRBD2
CDR3 DNA: TGTGCCAGCAATGGCGGGACTAGCGGGAGTAGGACCGGGGAGCTGTTTTTT
CDR3 protein: CASNGGTSGSRTGELFF

CDR3 length: 15
clone size: NA
V gene: TRBV7-2
J gene: TRBJ2-7
D gene: TRBD1
CDR3 DNA: TGTGCCAGCAGCTTCGTGGGACAGGGGGCGTCCGAGCAGTACTTC
CDR3 protein: CASSFVGQGASEQYF

CDR3 length: 13
clone size: NA
V gene: TRBV18
J gene: TRBJ1-5
D gene: NA
CDR3 DNA: TGTGCCAGCTCACCCTACCGGAATCAGCCCCAGCATTTT
CDR3 protein: CASSPYRNQPQHF

CDR3 length: 15
clone size: NA
V gene: TRBV7-2
J gene: TRBJ2-7
D gene: TRBD1
CDR3 DNA: TGTGCCAGCAGCTTAATGGGGACAGGGGCGGGCGAGCAGTACTTC
CDR3 protein: CASSLMGTGAGEQYF

CDR3 length: 13
clone size: NA
V gene: TRBV10-3
J gene: TRBJ2-7
D gene: NA
CDR3 DNA: TGTGCCATCCTAGGGACTGGGACCTACGAGCAGTACTTC
CDR3 protein: CAILGTGTYEQYF

CDR3 length: 12
clone size: once
V gene: TRBV3-1/TRBV3-2
J gene: TRBJ2-1
D gene: NA
CDR3 DNA: TGTGCCAGCAGCCAGACAGCCGGGGAGCAGTTCTTC
CDR3 protein: CASSQTAGEQFF

CDR3 length: 15
clone size: NA
V gene: TRBV27
J gene: TRBJ2-2
D gene: TRBD2
CDR3 DNA: TGTGCCAGCAGTTTTGCTAGCGGGACCACCGGGGAGCTGTTTTTT
CDR3 protein: CASSFASGTTGELFF

CDR3 length: 12
clone size: once
V gene: TRBV6-6
J gene: TRBJ1-5
D gene: NA
CDR3 DNA: TGTGCCAGCAAGCTGGCAGGACAGCCCCAGCATTTT
CDR3 protein: CASKLAGQPQHF

CDR3 length: 16
clone size: NA
V gene: TRBV19
J gene: TRBJ1-6
D gene: TRBD1
CDR3 DNA: TGTGCCAGCCGTGACAGGGGGTTACGCGATAATTCACCCCTCCACTTT
CDR3 protein: CASRDRGLRDNSPLHF

CDR3 length: 14
clone size: NA
V gene: TRBV21-1
J gene: TRBJ2-7
D gene: NA
CDR3 DNA: TGTGCCAGCAGCCGCGGGGGGGGGCTTAACGAGCAGTACTTC
CDR3 protein: CASSRGGGLNEQYF

CDR3 length: 15
clone size: NA
V gene: TRBV11-3
J gene: TRBJ2-2
D gene: NA
CDR3 DNA: TGTGCCAGCTCAACTACCCAGGTCGGGGACGGGGAGCTGTTTTTT
CDR3 protein: CASSTTQVGDGELFF

CDR3 length: 14
clone size: NA
V gene: TRBV9
J gene: TRBJ2-3
D gene: NA
CDR3 DNA: TGTGCCAGCAGCGTAAAAACAGGGTCTAGTACGCAGTATTTT
CDR3 protein: CASSVKTGSSTQYF

CDR3 length: 14
clone size: NA
V gene: TRBV6-4
J gene: TRBJ2-7
D gene: TRBD1
CDR3 DNA: TGTGCCAGCAGTGCCGGGACAGGGGCCTACGAGCAGTACTTC
CDR3 protein: CASSAGTGAYEQYF

CDR3 length: 17
clone size: NA
V gene: TRBV5-6
J gene: TRBJ2-3
D gene: TRBD2
CDR3 DNA: TGTGCCAGCAGTATCCGTAGCGGGGGGACCCGCACAGATACGCAGTATTTT
CDR3 protein: CASSIRSGGTRTDTQYF

CDR3 length: 13
clone size: NA
V gene: TRBV7-2
J gene: TRBJ2-3
D gene: TRBD2
CDR3 DNA: TGTGCCAGCAGATTGGGGGGGGCAGATACGCAGTATTTT
CDR3 protein: CASRLGGADTQYF

CDR3 length: 18
clone size: NA
V gene: TRBV7-6
J gene: TRBJ2-7
D gene: TRBD2
CDR3 DNA: TGTGCCAGCAGCTCCATCCCAATCGGGCGGGGGACCCCCTACGAGCAGTACTTC
CDR3 protein: CASSSIPIGRGTPYEQYF

CDR3 length: 15
clone size: NA
V gene: TRBV19
J gene: TRBJ1-1
D gene: TRBD1
CDR3 DNA: TGTGCCAGTAGTAGAGACAGGGCCCGCCGCACTGAAGCTTTCTTT
CDR3 protein: CASSRDRARRTEAFF

CDR3 length: 13
clone size: few
V gene: TRBV7-9
J gene: TRBJ1-2
D gene: TRBD1
CDR3 DNA: TGTGCCAGCAGCCACGGGACAGACTATGGCTACACCTTC
CDR3 protein: CASSHGTDYGYTF

CDR3 length: 14
clone size: NA
V gene: TRBV14
J gene: TRBJ2-7
D gene: NA
CDR3 DNA: TGTGCCAGCAGCCAAGATCTTAGCGGAACGGCGAAGGTCTTC
CDR3 protein: CASSQDLSGTAKVF

CDR3 length: 15
clone size: NA
V gene: TRBV6-5
J gene: TRBJ1-6
D gene: TRBD1
CDR3 DNA: TGTGCCAGCAGCCTAACCGGGACAGGGCAATCACCCCTCCACTTT
CDR3 protein: CASSLTGTGQSPLHF

CDR3 length: 15
clone size: NA
V gene: TRBV7-9
J gene: TRBJ2-1
D gene: NA
CDR3 DNA: TGTGCCGGCTGGGCCACTGGCCCGGAGGGAAATGAGCAGTTCTTC
CDR3 protein: CAGWATGPEGNEQFF

CDR3 length: 15
clone size: NA
V gene: TRBV5-4
J gene: TRBJ2-2
D gene: TRBD2
CDR3 DNA: TGTGCCAGCAGCAGACCCGGGACTAGCCCCAGGGAGCTGTTTTTT
CDR3 protein: CASSRPGTSPRELFF

CDR3 length: 14
clone size: NA
V gene: TRBV28
J gene: TRBJ1-4
D gene: TRBD1
CDR3 DNA: TGTGCCAGCTGCATCGGGACAGGGTACGGAAAACTGTTTTTT
CDR3 protein: CASCIGTGYGKLFF